This TCR beta chain was documented in a study of STAT3 mutations in large granular lymphocyte leukemia. Turning to the study itself: Over half of T-LGLL patients had one or more immunosuppressive regimens.

General observations from the study: Every T-cell large granular lymphocyte leukemia patient had at least one immunodominant TCR beta clonotype. In about 30% of the 18 patients, new TCR clonotypes emerged after therapy.

Turning to this clone: What it binds is not known.

Assay used: immunoSEQ multiplex PCR; TCRdb lists only in-frame clones, some missing. The repertoire holds over 30,000 clones, with roughly 84% as singletons. CDR3 length: 12 residues. Germline-derived CDR1 and CDR2 are SNHLY and FYNNEI. V was shortened by 4 bases and J by 9 bases, with 10 bases between the two germline ends. The chain uses TRBV2 and TRBJ2-1; tentatively, D is TRBD1 (6 bases). The receptor was isolated from a human donor with T large granular lymphocyte leukemia. Some clones in this sample may be carry-over from other donors' samples. The material sequenced was PBMCs. This CDR3 reads CASSAGRGEQFF. The CDR3, as DNA: TGTGCCAGCAGTGCGGGCAGGGGTGAGCAGTTCTTC.